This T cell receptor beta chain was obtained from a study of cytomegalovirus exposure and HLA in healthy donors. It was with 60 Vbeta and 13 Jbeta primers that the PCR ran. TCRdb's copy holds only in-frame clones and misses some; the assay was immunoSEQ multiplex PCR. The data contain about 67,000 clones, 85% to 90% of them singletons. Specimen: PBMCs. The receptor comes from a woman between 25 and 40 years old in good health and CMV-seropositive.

The CDR3 is CASTHVRQSNQPQHF. As DNA, the CDR3 is TGTGCCAGTACCCACGTCAGACAAAGCAATCAGCCCCAGCATTTT. The V and J genes are TRBV19 and TRBJ1-5; no clear D gene. Between the trimmed V and J ends, which lost 7 bases and 1 base, there was a span of 14 bases. The CDR3 has 15 residues. Germline V gene lookup returns CDR1 LNHDA and CDR2 SQIVND (reference sequence).